This T cell receptor (beta chain) originates from a study of cytomegalovirus exposure and HLA in healthy donors. Turning to the study itself: Later analysis reported that the approximately 120 validation repertoires shared the platform of the approximately 620 first-cohort repertoires. The study, taken as a whole, reports: According to the study, 180 or so TCR beta chains were cytomegalovirus-associated. According to a subsequent analysis, TCR clusters identified in the first cohort showed a tendency to co-occur across the approximately 120 validation repertoires.

Regarding this clone: Antigen: not known.

Sequencing used immunoSEQ multiplex PCR; TCRdb keeps in-frame clones, though not all of them. The table has nearly 110,000 clones, 88% seen once. There are 11 residues in the CDR3. Germline-derived CDR1 and CDR2 are MNHNY and SVGAGI (reference sequence). Unmatched junction bases numbered 1, after V lost 8 bases and J lost 4 bases. The receptor's source is a woman aged 18-30 years in good health and CMV-seropositive. V and J are TRBV6-6 and TRBJ2-5, with TRBD1 matching 7 bases. Sequenced material: PBMCs. The CDR3 coding sequence is TGTGCCAGCTCAGGGGGAGAGACCCAGTACTTC. Translating gives CASSGGETQYF.